The 15 T cell receptor beta chains listed next were all sequenced from one sample in a study of T-cell reconstitution after alpha-beta-depleted transplantation in children. Unique molecular identifiers were incorporated during preparation of the TCRbeta library. TCRdb re-called the PCR reads with MiXCR, one entry per CDR3 protein. The table has 350,000 to 450,000 distinct CDR3 sequences, 13% seen once. Specimen: PBMCs, collected from the stem cell graft. Receptor source: a human donor who donated a stem cell graft to a child with Fanconi anemia.

The chain employs TRBV3-1 and TRBJ2-1, with D tentatively TRBD1 (6 bases). V lost 2 bases to trimming and J lost 7 bases, with 12 bases between them. The germline gives CDR1 LGHDT, CDR2 YNNKEL (reference sequence). CDR3 length equals 14 residues. This chain's CDR3 is CASSQSTGGNEQFF. In nucleotides, the CDR3 is TGTGCCAGCAGCCAATCGACAGGCGGGAATGAGCAGTTCTTC.

The CDR3, as DNA: TGTGCCAGTAGTATTTGGGTAGCGGGGGACAATGAGCAGTTCTTC. It yields the protein CASSIWVAGDNEQFF. This chain connects TRBV19 to TRBJ2-1; 9 bases are shared with TRBD2. The J segment lost 5 bases and the V segment lost 3 bases, leaving 5 bases of the junction unmatched. Per germline, CDR1 LNHDA and CDR2 SQIVND (reference sequence). The CDR3 has 15 residues.

This clonotype has at least ten counts. The V call is TRBV29-1, the J call TRBJ1-1; no clear D gene. CDR3 size: 10 residues. Germline-derived CDR1 and CDR2 are SQVTM and ANQGSEA. V was pared by 5 bases and J by 6 bases, with 7 bases between. CDR3 DNA: TGCAGCGTTCCCGGGTCTGAAGCTTTCTTT. It translates to CSVPGSEAFF.

This clonotype was seen many times. The chain uses TRBV7-7 and TRBJ2-3, with a possible D match to TRBD1 (5 bases). This CDR3 is built from 14 residues. The germline CDR1 and CDR2 sequences are SSHAT and FNYEAQ (reference sequence). V lost 3 bases, J lost 4 bases, and 11 bases lay in between. CDR3 in amino acids: CASSLGLGADTQYF. The CDR3 region has the DNA TGTGCCAGCAGCTTGGGGCTAGGGGCAGATACGCAGTATTTT.

This chain uses TRBV4-2 with TRBJ2-7; D is perhaps TRBD2 (6 bases). CDR1 is LGHNA and CDR2 is YNFKEQ in the germline V gene. Trimming cost V 5 bases and J 3 bases, with 8 bases left between them. The CDR3 runs 12 residues. The CDR3 region is CASSAGLYEQYV. For the CDR3, the DNA is TGTGCCAGCAGCGCGGGGCTCTACGAGCAGTACGTC.

The chain combines TRBV9 with TRBJ2-1, with TRBD1 identical over 7 bases. This CDR3 is built from 14 residues. Germline CDR1 is SGDLS and CDR2 is YYNGEE. The V gene end was trimmed by 8 bases and the J gene end by 4 bases; junction bases not matched to a gene: 9. The CDR3 sequence: CASEAGGSYNEQFF. Here the CDR3 DNA reads TGTGCCAGTGAAGCAGGGGGTTCGTACAATGAGCAGTTCTTC.

The chain combines TRBV12-5 with TRBJ2-1; D is unresolved. V lost 5 bases, J lost 4 bases, and 6 bases lay in between. Germline values: CDR1 LGHNT, CDR2 FRNRAP. This CDR3 contains 12 residues. The CDR3 loop reads CASGLRYNEQFF. CDR3 bases: TGTGCTAGTGGTCTCCGGTACAATGAGCAGTTCTTC.

The chain has TRBV5-1 and TRBJ1-1; D remains unclear. V was trimmed by 4 bases and J by 2 bases, leaving 12 bases between them. Germline V CDR1 and CDR2: SGHRS, YFSETQ. CDR3 length: 14 amino acids. In nucleotides, the CDR3 is TGCGCCAGCAGCCCTCCCAACTTCAACACTGAAGCTTTCTTT. It encodes CASSPPNFNTEAFF.

V and J are TRBV7-9 and TRBJ1-3; D not certain. CDR3 length: 13 amino acids. Trimming pared 11 bases from V and 4 bases from J, leaving 15 bases between. The germline V gene encodes CDR1 SEHNR and CDR2 FQNEAQ (reference sequence). The CDR3 region has the DNA TGTGCCCCTGGGGTACTTGGAGGAAACACCATATATTTT. Encoded protein: CAPGVLGGNTIYF.

This clonotype was seen repeatedly, ten times or more. The rearrangement joins TRBV12-3 or TRBV12-4 to TRBJ2-5, with a weak D call TRBD2 (6 bases). Trimming stripped 5 bases from V and 7 bases from J, with 8 bases between. CDR3 size: 11 residues. CDR3 nucleotides: TGTGCCAGCAGTCCCGGGGGGACCCAGTACTTC. As protein: CASSPGGTQYF.

This clonotype turned up a few times. V and J are TRBV7-2 and TRBJ2-5; D not certain. Germline lookup yields CDR1 SGHTA and CDR2 FQGNSA. The CDR3 length is 13 residues. The V gene lost 5 bases and the J gene lost 2 bases, with 9 bases spanning the gap. The CDR3 loop is CASSPGRQETQYF. DNA of the CDR3: TGTGCCAGCAGCCCCGGCAGGCAAGAGACCCAGTACTTC. Full variable domain (missing parts from reference TRBV7-2 and TRBJ2-5): GAGVSQSPSNKVTEKGKDVELRCDPISGHTALYWYRQSLGQGLEFLIYFQGNSAPDKSGLPSDRFSAERTGGSVSTLTIQRTQQEDSAVYLCASSPGRQETQYFGPGTRLLVL.

This chain links TRBV2 with TRBJ1-1; TRBD1 agrees at 9 bases. Germline V gene data show CDR1 as SNHLY and CDR2 as FYNNEI. V dropped 7 bases and J dropped 5; count of bases not matched to a gene: 5. The CDR3 consists of 13 residues. In DNA form, the CDR3 reads TGTGCCAGCACCGGACAGGGGCTGACTGAAGCTTTCTTT. As protein: CASTGQGLTEAFF.

This chain joins TRBV12-3 or TRBV12-4 and TRBJ1-2; possible D gene TRBD1, 5 bases. Between the trimmed V and J ends, which lost 5 bases and 4 bases, there was a span of 11 bases. The CDR3 consists of 13 residues. The DNA for the CDR3 is TGTGCCAGCAGTCCCGGGACTTCCTATGGCTACACCTTC. It codes for CASSPGTSYGYTF.

This clonotype was seen a few times. In nucleotides, the CDR3 is TGTGCCAGCAGCTTGGACCTCTCCCTTCGCGGACGAGAGACCCAGTACTTC. Translated: CASSLDLSLRGRETQYF. V and J are TRBV5-5 and TRBJ2-5, with D hard to call. Germline V lookup: CDR1 SGHKS, CDR2 YYEKEE (reference sequence). CDR3 length equals 17 residues. The V end lost 0 bases, the J end lost 4 bases, and 19 bases lay between the germline ends.

This clonotype was detected many times. This chain links TRBV12-3 or TRBV12-4 with TRBJ1-1; TRBD1 might be the D (6 bases). V was trimmed by 2 bases and J by 7 bases, leaving 11 bases between them. This CDR3 is 13 amino acids long. DNA of the CDR3: TGTGCCAGCAGTTTACAACAGGGCCTTGAAGCTTTCTTT. Translating gives CASSLQQGLEAFF.